This TCR beta chain was identified in a study of T cells in Graves' hyperthyroidism and ophthalmopathy. Findings of the study overall: Blood also carried most thyroid clonotypes expanded above 0.001. Progression to ophthalmopathy was predicted a median of approximately seven months early.

Amplification targeted TCR beta CDR3 regions from RNA transcripts. HTBI primers drove first-round RT-PCR of the TCR CDR3. TCRdb reprocessed the multiplex PCR reads with MiXCR, giving one entry per CDR3 protein. The sample contains 540,000 or so distinct CDR3 sequences, roughly 50% of which appear only once. Of note for this clonotype: Its specificity is not known.

The CDR3 runs to 14 residues. CDR1 LNHNV and CDR2 YYDKDF come from the germline V gene (reference sequence). V dropped 5 bases and J dropped 7; count of bases not matched to a gene: 3. Thyroid ultrasound, orbital computed tomography, clinical symptoms, and serum thyroxine and TRAb underpinned diagnoses. The TCR sequence derives from an adult woman with Graves' disease, either hyperthyroidism or ophthalmopathy (not recorded which). The specimen sequenced was peripheral blood or thyroid tissue (not recorded which). This sequence joins TRBV15 and TRBJ2-1; 12 bases are a match to TRBD2. CDR3 residues: CATSGTSGRNEQFF. The CDR3 DNA sequence: TGTGCCACCAGCGGAACTAGCGGGAGGAATGAGCAGTTCTTC.